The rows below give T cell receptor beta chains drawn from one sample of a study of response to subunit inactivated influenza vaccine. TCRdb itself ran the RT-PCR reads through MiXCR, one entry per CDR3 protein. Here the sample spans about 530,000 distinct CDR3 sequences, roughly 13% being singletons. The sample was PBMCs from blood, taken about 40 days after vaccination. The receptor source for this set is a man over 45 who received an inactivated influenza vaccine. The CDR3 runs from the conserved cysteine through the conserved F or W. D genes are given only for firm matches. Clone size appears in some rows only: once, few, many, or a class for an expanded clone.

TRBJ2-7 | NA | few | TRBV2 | CASTDSLSYEQYF | TGTGCCAGCACCGACTCACTCTCCTACGAGCAGTACTTC
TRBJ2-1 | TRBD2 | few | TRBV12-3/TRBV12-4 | CASRNSGSHHEQFF | TGTGCCAGCAGAAACAGCGGGAGCCACCATGAGCAGTTCTTC
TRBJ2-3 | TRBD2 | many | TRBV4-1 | CASSQDLIAGGISTDTQYF | TGCGCCAGCAGCCAAGATTTAATAGCGGGGGGGATAAGCACAGATACGCAGTATTTT
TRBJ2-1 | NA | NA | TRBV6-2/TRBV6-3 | CASRDGGNNEQFF | TGTGCCAGCAGGGACGGTGGGAACAATGAGCAGTTCTTC
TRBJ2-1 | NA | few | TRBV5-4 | CASSLPPGDEQFF | TGTGCCAGCAGCTTGCCCCCGGGCGATGAGCAGTTCTTC
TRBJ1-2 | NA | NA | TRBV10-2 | CASSDTPGQYYGYTF | TGCGCCAGCAGCGACACACCCGGACAGTACTATGGCTACACCTTC
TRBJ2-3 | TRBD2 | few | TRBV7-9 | CASSWGLAGATDTQYF | TGTGCCAGCAGCTGGGGACTAGCGGGGGCCACAGATACGCAGTATTTT
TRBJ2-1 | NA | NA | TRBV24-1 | CATSDLGLSGDEQFF | TGTGCCACCAGTGATTTGGGGCTGTCGGGAGACGAGCAGTTCTTC
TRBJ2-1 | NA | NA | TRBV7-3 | CASSLLARNNEQFF | TGTGCCAGCAGCTTACTAGCGAGAAACAATGAGCAGTTCTTC
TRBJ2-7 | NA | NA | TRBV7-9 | CASSSAPTEQYF | TGTGCCAGCAGCTCGGCACCCACCGAGCAGTACTTC
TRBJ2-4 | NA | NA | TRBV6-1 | CASSHLDRLAKNIQYF | TGTGCCAGCAGCCATCTTGACAGGCTAGCCAAAAACATTCAGTACTTC
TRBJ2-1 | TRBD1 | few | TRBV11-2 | CASSLDGGQGAYNEQFF | TGTGCCAGCAGCTTAGATGGTGGACAGGGGGCCTACAATGAGCAGTTCTTC
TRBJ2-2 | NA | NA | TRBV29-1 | CSVGAGAGTGELFF | TGCAGCGTTGGTGCGGGGGCAGGCACCGGGGAGCTGTTTTTT
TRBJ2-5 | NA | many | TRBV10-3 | CAISSDRETQYF | TGTGCCATCAGTTCGGACAGAGAGACCCAGTACTTC
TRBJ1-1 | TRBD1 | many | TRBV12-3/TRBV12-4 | CASSRPTGGWTEAFF | TGTGCCAGCAGTCGCCCAACAGGGGGCTGGACTGAAGCTTTCTTT
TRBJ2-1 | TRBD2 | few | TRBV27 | CASSLSGTSPNEQFF | TGTGCCAGCAGTTTATCAGGGACTAGCCCCAATGAGCAGTTCTTC
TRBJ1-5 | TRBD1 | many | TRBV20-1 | CSARQGPNQPQHF | TGCAGTGCAAGACAGGGCCCCAATCAGCCCCAGCATTTT
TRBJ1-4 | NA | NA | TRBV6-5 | CASSYSPGRNEKLFF | TGTGCCAGCAGTTACTCCCCCGGGAGAAATGAGAAACTGTTTTTT
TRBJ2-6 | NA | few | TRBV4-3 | CASSQDPAGANVLTF | TGCGCCAGCAGCCAAGATCCTGCTGGGGCCAACGTCCTGACTTTC
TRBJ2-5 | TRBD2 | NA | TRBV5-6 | CASSLMREAGGQETQYF | TGTGCCAGCAGCTTGATGAGAGAAGCGGGGGGGCAAGAGACCCAGTACTTC
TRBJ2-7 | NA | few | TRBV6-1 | CASSRAVRGNEQYF | TGTGCCAGCAGCCGAGCGGTCAGGGGAAACGAGCAGTACTTC
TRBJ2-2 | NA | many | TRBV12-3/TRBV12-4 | CASSLAATGELFF | TGTGCCAGCAGTTTGGCAGCCACCGGGGAGCTGTTTTTT
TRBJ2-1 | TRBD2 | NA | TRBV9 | CASSVTGTRSSNEQFF | TGTGCCAGCAGCGTGACCGGGACTAGGTCAAGCAATGAGCAGTTCTTC
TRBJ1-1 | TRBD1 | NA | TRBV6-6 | CASSTSGGTEAFF | TGTGCCAGCAGTACCTCAGGGGGCACTGAAGCTTTCTTT
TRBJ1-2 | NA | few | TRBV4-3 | CASSQGRRDAGYGYTF | TGCGCCAGCAGCCAAGGGCGCCGGGACGCCGGGTATGGCTACACCTTC
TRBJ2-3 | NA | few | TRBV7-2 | CASSLGWEATQYF | TGTGCCAGCAGCTTAGGGTGGGAAGCTACGCAGTATTTT
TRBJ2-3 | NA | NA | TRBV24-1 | CATSDSRDMMLAGVIDTQYF | TGTGCCACCAGTGATTCCCGGGACATGATGTTGGCGGGAGTTATAGATACGCAGTATTTT
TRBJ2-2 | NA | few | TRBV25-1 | CASRVGVGELFF | TGTGCCAGCAGAGTTGGCGTCGGGGAGCTGTTTTTT
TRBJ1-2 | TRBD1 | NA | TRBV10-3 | CAISEVGTVDGYTF | TGTGCCATCAGTGAGGTGGGGACAGTTGACGGCTACACCTTC
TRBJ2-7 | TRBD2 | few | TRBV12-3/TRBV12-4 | CASSRGGSSGNYEQYF | TGTGCCAGCAGCCGGGGGGGATCGAGCGGGAACTACGAGCAGTACTTC
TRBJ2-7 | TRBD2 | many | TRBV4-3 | CASSQDPIAGVMSYEQYF | TGCGCCAGCAGCCAAGATCCTATAGCGGGAGTGATGTCCTACGAGCAGTACTTC
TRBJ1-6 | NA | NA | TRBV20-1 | CSAKGPSNSPLHF | TGCAGTGCTAAGGGACCATCTAATTCACCCCTCCACTTT
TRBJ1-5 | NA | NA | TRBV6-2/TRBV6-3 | CASSYPTGSQPQHF | TGTGCCAGCAGTTACCCAACAGGAAGCCAGCCCCAGCATTTT
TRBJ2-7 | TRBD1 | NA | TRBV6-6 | CASRGGQAYEQYF | TGTGCCAGCAGGGGGGGACAGGCCTACGAGCAGTACTTC
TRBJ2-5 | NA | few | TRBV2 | CASRIPKETQYF | TGTGCCAGCAGGATACCAAAAGAGACCCAGTACTTC
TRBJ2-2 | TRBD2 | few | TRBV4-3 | CASSPDGGTTGELFF | TGCGCCAGCAGCCCCGACGGGGGGACCACCGGGGAGCTGTTTTTT
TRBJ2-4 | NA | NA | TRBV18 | CASSRTEGNIQYF | TGTGCCAGCTCCAGGACAGAGGGAAACATTCAGTACTTC
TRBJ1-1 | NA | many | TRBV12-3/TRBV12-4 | CASSNPGSWWGTEAFF | TGTGCCAGCAGTAACCCCGGGAGCTGGTGGGGCACTGAAGCTTTCTTT
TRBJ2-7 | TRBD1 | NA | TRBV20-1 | CSGAGDRGTEQYF | TGCAGTGGAGCAGGAGACAGGGGGACCGAGCAGTACTTC
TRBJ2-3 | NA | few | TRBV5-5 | CASSLGGTADTQYF | TGTGCCAGCAGCTTGGGAGGGACCGCAGATACGCAGTATTTT
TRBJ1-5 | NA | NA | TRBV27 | CASSFGGRGQPQHF | TGTGCCAGCAGTTTCGGGGGGCGAGGACAGCCCCAGCATTTT
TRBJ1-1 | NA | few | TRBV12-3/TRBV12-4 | CASSSTGLANEAFF | TGTGCCAGCAGTTCGACAGGTCTAGCAAATGAAGCTTTCTTT
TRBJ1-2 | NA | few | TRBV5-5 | CASSSITAWGPSHGGYTF | TGTGCCAGCAGCTCCATAACCGCCTGGGGGCCCAGTCATGGTGGCTACACCTTC
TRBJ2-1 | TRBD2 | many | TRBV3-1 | CASSQVSGGHYNEQFF | TGTGCCAGCAGCCAAGTAAGCGGGGGACACTACAATGAGCAGTTCTTC
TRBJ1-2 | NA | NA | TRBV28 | CASSLAGGRGSGYTF | TGTGCCAGCTCCCTAGCGGGTGGGCGGGGTAGTGGCTACACCTTC
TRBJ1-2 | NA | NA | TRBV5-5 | CASSLDGGYTF | TGTGCCAGCAGCTTGGACGGTGGCTACACCTTC
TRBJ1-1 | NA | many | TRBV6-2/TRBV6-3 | CASILQGRAEAFF | TGTGCCAGCATCCTACAGGGACGGGCTGAAGCTTTCTTT
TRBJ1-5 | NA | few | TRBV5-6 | CASSRTSGVFNQPQHF | TGTGCCAGCAGCAGAACCTCAGGGGTCTTCAATCAGCCCCAGCATTTT
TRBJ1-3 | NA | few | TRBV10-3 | CAISESIISGNSGNTIYF | TGTGCCATCAGTGAGTCGATAATATCAGGAAACTCTGGAAACACCATATATTTT
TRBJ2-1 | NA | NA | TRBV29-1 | CSVEASEREQFF | TGCAGCGTTGAGGCTAGCGAGAGAGAGCAGTTCTTC
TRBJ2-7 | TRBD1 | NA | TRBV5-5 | CASSLPGTATHEQYF | TGTGCCAGCAGCCTTCCCGGGACAGCCACCCACGAGCAGTACTTC
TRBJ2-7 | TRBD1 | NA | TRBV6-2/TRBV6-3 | CASTGQGHLEGYEQYF | TGTGCCAGCACGGGACAGGGCCACCTCGAGGGCTACGAGCAGTACTTC
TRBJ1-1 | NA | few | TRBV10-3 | CAISEIGRNTEAFF | TGTGCCATCAGTGAGATAGGCAGGAACACTGAAGCTTTCTTT
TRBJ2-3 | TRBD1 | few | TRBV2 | CASDWTGVDTQYF | TGTGCCAGCGACTGGACAGGGGTTGATACGCAGTATTTT
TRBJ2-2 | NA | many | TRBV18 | CASSEGDQYTGELFF | TGTGCCAGCTCAGAAGGGGATCAGTACACCGGGGAGCTGTTTTTT
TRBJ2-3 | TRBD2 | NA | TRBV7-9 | CASSSRTSGGNTDTQYF | TGTGCCAGCAGCTCCCGGACTAGCGGGGGGAACACAGATACGCAGTATTTT
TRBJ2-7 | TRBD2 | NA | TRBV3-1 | CASSHSSGGRYEQYF | TGTGCCAGCAGTCATTCTAGCGGGGGGCGCTACGAGCAGTACTTC
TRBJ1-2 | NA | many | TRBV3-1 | CASSRGAIYGYTF | TGTGCCAGCAGCCGGGGCGCCATCTATGGCTACACCTTC
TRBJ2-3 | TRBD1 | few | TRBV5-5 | CASSPPDRVVLDTQYF | TGTGCCAGCAGCCCCCCAGACAGGGTAGTTTTAGATACGCAGTATTTT
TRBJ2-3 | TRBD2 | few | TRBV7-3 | CASSSGIFSTDTQYF | TGTGCCAGCAGCAGCGGGATCTTTAGCACAGATACGCAGTATTTT